The clone carrying this T cell receptor (beta chain) was seen repeatedly, ten times or more. Its specificity is not known. The data were obtained in a study of response to subunit inactivated influenza vaccine. TCRdb recomputed calls from the RT-PCR reads with MiXCR, one row per CDR3 protein. Of 800,000 or so distinct CDR3 sequences in the sample, roughly 20% were seen once. V lost 4 bases to trimming and J lost 2 bases, with 16 bases between them. CDR3 length equals 15 residues. Germline values: CDR1 SGHRS, CDR2 YFSETQ. Study observations and caveats: Each seasonal influenza vaccination recruits few new T cells, the authors suggested.

Sequenced material: PBMCs from blood, taken around 5 days after vaccination. This chain links TRBV5-1 with TRBJ2-7; perhaps TRBD2 as D (6 bases). The clonotype was recovered from a man between 45 and 60 years old who received an inactivated influenza vaccine. The CDR3 region has the DNA TGCGCCAGCAGCCTGGCCGGGACTGTCACCTACGAGCAGTACTTC. Encoded protein: CASSLAGTVTYEQYF.